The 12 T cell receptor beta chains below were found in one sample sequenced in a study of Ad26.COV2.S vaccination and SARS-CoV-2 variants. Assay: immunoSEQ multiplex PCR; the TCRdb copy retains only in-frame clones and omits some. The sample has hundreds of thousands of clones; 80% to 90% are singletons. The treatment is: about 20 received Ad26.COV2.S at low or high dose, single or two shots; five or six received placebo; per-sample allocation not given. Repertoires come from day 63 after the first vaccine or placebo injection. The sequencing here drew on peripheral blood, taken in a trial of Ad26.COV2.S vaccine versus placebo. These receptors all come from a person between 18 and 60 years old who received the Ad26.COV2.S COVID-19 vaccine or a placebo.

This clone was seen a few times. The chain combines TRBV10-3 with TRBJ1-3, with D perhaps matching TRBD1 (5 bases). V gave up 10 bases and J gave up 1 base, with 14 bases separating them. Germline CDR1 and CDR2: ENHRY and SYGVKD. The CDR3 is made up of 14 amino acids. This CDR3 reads CATTGRDSGNTIYF. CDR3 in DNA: TGTGCCACCACAGGAAGGGATTCTGGAAACACCATATATTTT.

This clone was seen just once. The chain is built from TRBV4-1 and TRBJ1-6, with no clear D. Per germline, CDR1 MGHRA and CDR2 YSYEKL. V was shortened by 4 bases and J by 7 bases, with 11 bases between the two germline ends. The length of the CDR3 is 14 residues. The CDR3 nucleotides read TGCGCCAGCAGCCCCGGGGAGAGGAATTCACCCCTCCACTTT. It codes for CASSPGERNSPLHF.

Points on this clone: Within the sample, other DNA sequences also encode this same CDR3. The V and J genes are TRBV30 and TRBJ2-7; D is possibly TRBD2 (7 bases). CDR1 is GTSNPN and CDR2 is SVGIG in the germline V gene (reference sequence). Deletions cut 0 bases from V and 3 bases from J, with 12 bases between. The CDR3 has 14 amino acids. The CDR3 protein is CAWSVQGGYYEQYF. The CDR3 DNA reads TGTGCCTGGAGTGTACAGGGAGGGTACTACGAGCAGTACTTC.

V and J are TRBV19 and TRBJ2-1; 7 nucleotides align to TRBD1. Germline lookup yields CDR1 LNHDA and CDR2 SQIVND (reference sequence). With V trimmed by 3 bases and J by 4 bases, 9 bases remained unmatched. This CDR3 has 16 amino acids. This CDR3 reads CASSIGEGQPYNEQFF. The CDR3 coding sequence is TGTGCCAGTAGTATTGGAGAGGGACAGCCTTACAATGAGCAGTTCTTC.

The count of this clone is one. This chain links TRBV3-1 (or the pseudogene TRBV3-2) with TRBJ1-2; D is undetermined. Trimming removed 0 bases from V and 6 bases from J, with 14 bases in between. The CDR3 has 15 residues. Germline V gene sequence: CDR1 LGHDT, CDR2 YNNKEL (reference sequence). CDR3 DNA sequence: TGTGCCAGCAGCCAAGAGATCGGGTCAGTACATGGCTACACCTTC. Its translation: CASSQEIGSVHGYTF.

Here the CDR3 reads CASSTQGGANVLTF. The CDR3 nucleotides read TGTGCCAGCAGCACTCAAGGTGGGGCCAACGTCCTGACTTTC. The V call is TRBV3-1 (or the pseudogene TRBV3-2), the J call TRBJ2-6; no clear D gene. Trimming removed 5 bases at V and 3 bases at J, with 8 bases between. The CDR3 totals 14 residues. Germline CDR1 and CDR2: LGHDT and YNNKEL (reference sequence).

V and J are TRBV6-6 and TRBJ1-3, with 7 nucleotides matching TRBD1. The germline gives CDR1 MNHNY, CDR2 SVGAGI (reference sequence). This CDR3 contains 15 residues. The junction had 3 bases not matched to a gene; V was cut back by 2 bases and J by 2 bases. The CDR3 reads CASSYPGQAGNTIYF. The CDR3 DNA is TGTGCCAGCAGTTACCCCGGACAGGCTGGAAACACCATATATTTT.

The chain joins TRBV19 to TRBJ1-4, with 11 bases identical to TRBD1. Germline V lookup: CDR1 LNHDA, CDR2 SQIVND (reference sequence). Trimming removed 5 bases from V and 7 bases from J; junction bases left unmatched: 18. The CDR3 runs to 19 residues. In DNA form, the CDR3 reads TGTGCCAGTAGTCCGGACGGACAGGGGGCCTTAAGAAGTGGTGAAAAACTGTTTTTT. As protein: CASSPDGQGALRSGEKLFF.

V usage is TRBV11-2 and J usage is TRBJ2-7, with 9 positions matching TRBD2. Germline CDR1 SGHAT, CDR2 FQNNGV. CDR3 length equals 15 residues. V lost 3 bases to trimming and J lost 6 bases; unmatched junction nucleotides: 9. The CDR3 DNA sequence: TGTGCCAGCAGCTTGTTGCGGGAGGGCCGGTCCGAGCAGTACTTC. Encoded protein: CASSLLREGRSEQYF.

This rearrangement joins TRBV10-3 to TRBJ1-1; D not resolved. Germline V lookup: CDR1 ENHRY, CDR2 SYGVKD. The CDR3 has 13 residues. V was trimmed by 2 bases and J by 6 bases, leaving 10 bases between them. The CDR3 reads CAISEGLDPEAFF. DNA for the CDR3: TGTGCCATCAGTGAGGGACTGGACCCTGAAGCTTTCTTT.

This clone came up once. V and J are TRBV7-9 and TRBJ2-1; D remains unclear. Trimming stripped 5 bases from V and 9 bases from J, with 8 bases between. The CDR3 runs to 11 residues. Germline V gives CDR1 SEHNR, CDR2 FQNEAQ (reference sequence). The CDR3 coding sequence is TGTGCCAGCAGCCCCCTCTCTGAGCAGTTCTTC. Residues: CASSPLSEQFF.

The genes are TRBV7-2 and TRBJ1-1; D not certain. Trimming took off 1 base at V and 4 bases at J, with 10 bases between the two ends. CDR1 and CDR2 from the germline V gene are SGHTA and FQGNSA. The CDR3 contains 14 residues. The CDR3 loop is CASSLDPGSTEAFF. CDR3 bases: TGTGCCAGCAGCTTAGATCCCGGGAGCACTGAAGCTTTCTTT.